This TCR beta chain came from a study of metastatic and nonmetastatic thyroid tumors. Study information: Samples came from malignant and benign thyroid patients, and repertoires were compared across blood and tumor or nodule tissue. Study-wide points: Significantly higher TCR beta diversity was reportedly seen in malignant thyroid tumors than benign nodules, in blood and tumor.

The sample holds many counts of this clone. The antigen remains undetermined. Germline V lookup: CDR1 MNHNS, CDR2 SASEGT. The V end lost 5 bases, the J end lost 4 bases, and 9 bases lay between the germline ends. This CDR3 is 13 amino acids long. In the source study's methods: The study took CDR3 differences across clinicopathological groups and made a distant-metastasis classifier for papillary thyroid cancer from them. TCRdb re-called the PCR reads via MiXCR. The V and J calls shown here were made by TCRdb, not taken from the authors' results. The sample contains some 18,000 clones, more than 30% of which appear only once. Until they underwent thyroid surgery, no patient had received any treatment.

Material: tumor tissue. The rearrangement joins TRBV6-1 to TRBJ1-5, with a weak D call TRBD1 (6 bases). The source of this sequence is a male donor with papillary thyroid cancer or a benign thyroid nodule (not recorded which). Some clones in this sample may be carry-over from other donors' samples. CDR3 residues: CASSLQGNQPQHF. CDR3 DNA: TGTGCCAGCAGTTTACAGGGTAATCAGCCCCAGCATTTT.